The clone carrying this T cell receptor (beta chain) was seen a handful of times. Its target is not known. The germline V gene has CDR1 PRHDT and CDR2 FYEKMQ (reference sequence). Trimming removed 2 bases from V and 3 bases from J; junction bases left unmatched: 3. The CDR3 length is 14 residues. Every patient had mismatch repair deficiency by PCR or immunohistochemistry. The TCR-sequenced patients were three responders to pembrolizumab. These data originate in a study of PD-1 blockade in mismatch repair-deficient tumors. Study-wide results and caveats: Tumor-resident clones, often absent from pretreatment blood, expanded after pembrolizumab and then contracted.

Profiling relied on immunoSEQ multiplex PCR, and the TCRdb table lists in-frame clones only, not all of them. The data show 75,000 to 80,000 clones, 70% to 90% seen once. The receptor was derived from an adult with mismatch repair-deficient cancer. This chain uses TRBV13 with TRBJ1-2, with 7 positions matching TRBD1. The sample consisted of peripheral blood, taken 44 weeks after starting pembrolizumab. The CDR3: CASSLRGRDYGYTF. DNA of the CDR3: TGTGCCAGCAGCTTAAGGGGGCGCGACTATGGCTACACCTTC.